One sample yielded the 19 T cell receptor beta chains listed below, sequenced in a study of PD-1 blockade in classical Hodgkin lymphoma. After autologous stem cell transplantation all patients relapsed, and prior brentuximab vedotin exposure differed between cohorts. Assay: immunoSEQ multiplex PCR; the TCRdb copy retains only in-frame clones and omits some. The sample has just over 25,000 clones; over 75% are singletons. The source material was peripheral blood mononuclear cells (PBMCs), sampled at baseline. These receptors all come from a human donor with classical Hodgkin lymphoma.

The chain recombines TRBV5-4 with TRBJ2-5, with unresolved D. V gave up 2 bases and J gave up 1 base, with 9 bases separating them. Germline V gene data show CDR1 as SGHNT and CDR2 as YYREEE (reference sequence). CDR3 length: 14 residues. The CDR3 reads CASSFGGFQETQYF. In nucleotides, the CDR3 is TGTGCCAGCAGCTTCGGCGGATTCCAAGAGACCCAGTACTTC.

V and J are TRBV6-5 and TRBJ2-7; 9 bases are a match to TRBD2. The CDR3 totals 14 residues. Losses at the gene ends were 4 bases for V and 2 bases for J; bases not matched to a gene: 3. Germline V CDR1 and CDR2: MNHEY, SVGAGI. The chain's CDR3 is CASSSGGGAYEQYF. The DNA of the CDR3 is TGTGCCAGCAGTTCGGGCGGGGGGGCCTACGAGCAGTACTTC.

This clone was recorded only once. The chain has TRBV7-2 and TRBJ2-2; D not resolved. Germline values: CDR1 SGHTA, CDR2 FQGNSA. V was pared by 2 bases and J by 4 bases, with 8 bases between. This CDR3 comprises 14 residues. CDR3 in DNA: TGTGCCAGCAGCTTACAGCAGTCCACCGGGGAGCTGTTTTTT. It encodes CASSLQQSTGELFF.

This sequence joins TRBV6-5 and TRBJ1-5, with D perhaps matching TRBD1 (6 bases). The CDR3 extends over 15 amino acids. Per germline, CDR1 MNHEY and CDR2 SVGAGI. Trimming took 6 bases from V and 2 from J, leaving 14 bases between them. The CDR3 sequence is CASSPPGGGNQPQHF. The CDR3 bases are TGTGCCAGCAGCCCCCCTGGGGGCGGCAATCAGCCCCAGCATTTT.

This clone was detected once. V and J are TRBV19 and TRBJ2-1; weak D call: TRBD2 (7 bases). V gave up 2 bases and J gave up 5 bases, with 13 bases separating them. The germline V gene encodes CDR1 LNHDA and CDR2 SQIVND (reference sequence). The CDR3 is made up of 15 amino acids. CDR3 DNA: TGTGCCAGTAGTATAACGGGGGGCCAGCACAATGAGCAGTTCTTC. Its protein product is CASSITGGQHNEQFF.

CDR3 amino acids: CASSLGQGINEKLFF. CDR3 bases: TGTGCCAGCAGCTTAGGACAGGGGATTAATGAAAAACTGTTTTTT. The genes are TRBV7-9 and TRBJ1-4, with 8 bases identical to TRBD1. The V and J ends lost 1 base and 4 bases, in that order; junction bases with no gene match: 2. This CDR3 contains 15 residues. Looked up from germline, CDR1 is SEHNR and CDR2 is FQNEAQ (reference sequence).

The rearrangement joins TRBV29-1 to TRBJ2-5; D unclear. Germline CDR1 is SQVTM and CDR2 is ANQGSEA. V was shortened by 8 bases and J by 2 bases, with 12 bases between the two germline ends. This CDR3 is built from 12 residues. The CDR3 DNA reads TGCAGCTATGAAGGACCGCAAGAGACCCAGTACTTC. It yields the protein CSYEGPQETQYF.

The rearrangement uses TRBV28 and TRBJ2-5, with D possibly TRBD2 on 5 matching bases. The CDR3 consists of 17 residues. V lost 6 bases and J 5 bases, leaving 25 bases between the germline ends. Germline CDR1 reads MDHEN; CDR2 reads SYDVKM. This chain's CDR3 is CASSQPNGITIGETQYF. Here the CDR3 DNA reads TGTGCCAGCAGCCAACCGAACGGGATCACAATTGGGGAGACCCAGTACTTC.

The CDR3 nucleotides are TGTGCCAGCAGCTTAGCTCTTGGGGATTCACCCCTCCACTTT. Its translation: CASSLALGDSPLHF. The rearrangement uses TRBV7-8 and TRBJ1-6; D unresolved. V dropped 0 bases and J dropped 8 bases, with 8 bases sitting between them. This CDR3 region has 14 residues. CDR1 SGHVS and CDR2 FQNEAQ come from the germline V gene.

The genes are TRBV5-1 and TRBJ2-3; possible D gene TRBD1, 7 bases. Germline V CDR1 and CDR2: SGHRS, YFSETQ. The CDR3 length is 14 residues. The V gene lost 6 bases and the J gene lost 1 base, with 12 bases spanning the gap. The CDR3 DNA sequence: TGCGCCAGCATGCAGGGGGGAGGCACAGATACGCAGTATTTT. It yields the protein CASMQGGGTDTQYF.

The chain couples TRBV5-1 to TRBJ2-2, with D possibly TRBD1 on 6 matching bases. This CDR3 has 15 amino acids. V was clipped by 2 bases and J by 4 bases, with 12 bases between them. The germline gives CDR1 SGHRS, CDR2 YFSETQ. CDR3 nucleotide sequence: TGCGCCAGCAGCTTTTCCGCAGGGGCCACCGGGGAGCTGTTTTTT. Translating gives CASSFSAGATGELFF.

This clone was detected only once. CDR3 sequence reads: CASSLSGQGVSPLHF. The CDR3, as DNA: TGCGCCAGCAGCTTGAGTGGACAGGGGGTTTCACCCCTCCACTTT. This rearrangement joins TRBV5-1 to TRBJ1-6, with 10 bases identical to TRBD1. CDR3 length: 15 amino acids. Germline values: CDR1 SGHRS, CDR2 YFSETQ. The V segment lost 1 base and the J segment 9 bases; nucleotides outside the gene matches: 4.

The J gene is TRBJ2-3, the V gene TRBV5-1, with TRBD2 matching 11 bases. The V gene's germline CDR1 is SGHRS and CDR2 YFSETQ. The CDR3 has 15 residues. V lost 1 base to trimming and J lost 3 bases; unmatched junction nucleotides: 1. For the CDR3, the DNA is TGCGCCAGCAGCTTGCCTAGCGGGGGGACAGATACGCAGTATTTT. Translation gives CASSLPSGGTDTQYF.

The chain combines TRBV5-4 with TRBJ2-5; no definite D call. Between the trimmed V and J ends, which lost 5 bases and 2 bases, there was a span of 19 bases. The CDR3 is 16 amino acids. Germline values: CDR1 SGHNT, CDR2 YYREEE (reference sequence). CDR3 in DNA: TGTGCCAGCAGTTATTCGGGCCGGATGCAGCAAGAGACCCAGTACTTC. Protein sequence: CASSYSGRMQQETQYF. The entire variable domain, with the rest obtained from reference TRBV5-4 and TRBJ2-5, is as follows: ETGVTQSPTHLIKTRGQQVTLRCSSQSGHNTVSWYQQALGQGPQFIFQYYREEENGRGNFPPRFSGLQFPNYSSELNVNALELDDSALYLCASSYSGRMQQETQYFGPGTRLLVL.

The rearrangement uses TRBV19 and TRBJ2-2, with 9 bases matching TRBD1. The J segment lost 7 bases and the V segment lost 10 bases, leaving 10 bases of the junction unmatched. Germline CDR1 reads LNHDA; CDR2 reads SQIVND (reference sequence). This CDR3 spans 14 amino acids. The CDR3 region has the DNA TGTGCCACCCAGAGACAGGGGGATGGCGGGGAGCTGTTTTTT. Protein product: CATQRQGDGGELFF.

The chain is built from TRBV2 and TRBJ1-2, with D possibly being TRBD1 (5 bases). Germline V gives CDR1 SNHLY, CDR2 FYNNEI. CDR3 length equals 15 residues. Trimming left V 3 bases short and J 9 bases short, with 20 bases between. The CDR3 is CASSEGTHDGIRYTF. In DNA, the CDR3 is TGTGCCAGCAGTGAGGGGACCCACGATGGGATTCGCTACACCTTC. Full variable domain (outside the CDR3, taken from reference TRBV2 and TRBJ1-2): EPEVTQTPSHQVTQMGQEVILRCVPISNHLYFYWYRQILGQKVEFLVSFYNNEISEKSEIFDDQFSVERPDGSNFTLKIRSTKLEDSAMYFCASSEGTHDGIRYTFGSGTRLTVV.

This clone has more than one count but fewer than ten. The chain employs TRBV5-1 and TRBJ1-5, with D unclear. The CDR3 covers 15 residues. From germline, CDR1 is SGHRS and CDR2 YFSETQ. Trimming cost V 4 bases and J 8 bases, with 19 bases left between them. CDR3 nucleotide sequence: TGCGCCAGCAGCCTCGGACCGGCTGGGTTGGAGCCCCAGCATTTT. It yields the protein CASSLGPAGLEPQHF.

In this sample, this clone turned up a few times. The chain has TRBV4-2 and TRBJ1-1, with D possibly TRBD1 on 6 matching bases. The CDR3 sequence is 15 residues long. CDR1 is LGHNA and CDR2 is YNFKEQ in the germline V gene. Trimming cost V 2 bases and J 3 bases, with 13 bases left between them. In nucleotides, the CDR3 is TGTGCCAGCAGCCAACCTCAGGGGTTTGACACTGAAGCTTTCTTT. Its translation is CASSQPQGFDTEAFF.

The table lists this clone with a count of one. The chain joins TRBV9 to TRBJ2-3; no clear D gene. Deletions cut 0 bases from V and 6 bases from J, with 2 bases between. The V gene's germline CDR1 is SGDLS and CDR2 YYNGEE. The CDR3 is made up of 11 amino acids. This CDR3 reads CASSVDDTQYF. CDR3 DNA: TGTGCCAGCAGCGTAGACGATACGCAGTATTTT.